This TCR beta chain was captured in a study of blood T cell repertoires in COVID-19. Germline V CDR1 and CDR2: LNHNV, YYDKDF (reference sequence). Trimming cost V 3 bases and J 7 bases, with 10 bases left between them. The CDR3 runs 13 residues. Cohorts were based on clinical histories the participants reported. The repertoire was sequenced with immunoSEQ multiplex PCR; TCRdb's copy has only in-frame clones and lacks some. The sample lists 150,000 to 250,000 clones, 75% to 85% occurring once. The specimen was PBMCs or T cells enriched from blood (not recorded which). The rearrangement joins TRBV15 to TRBJ2-1; D gene unclear. This clonotype was sampled from a man in his forties who had recovered from COVID-19. CDR3: CATSSAQSNEQFF. In DNA, the CDR3 is TGTGCCACCAGCAGCGCCCAGTCTAATGAGCAGTTCTTC.